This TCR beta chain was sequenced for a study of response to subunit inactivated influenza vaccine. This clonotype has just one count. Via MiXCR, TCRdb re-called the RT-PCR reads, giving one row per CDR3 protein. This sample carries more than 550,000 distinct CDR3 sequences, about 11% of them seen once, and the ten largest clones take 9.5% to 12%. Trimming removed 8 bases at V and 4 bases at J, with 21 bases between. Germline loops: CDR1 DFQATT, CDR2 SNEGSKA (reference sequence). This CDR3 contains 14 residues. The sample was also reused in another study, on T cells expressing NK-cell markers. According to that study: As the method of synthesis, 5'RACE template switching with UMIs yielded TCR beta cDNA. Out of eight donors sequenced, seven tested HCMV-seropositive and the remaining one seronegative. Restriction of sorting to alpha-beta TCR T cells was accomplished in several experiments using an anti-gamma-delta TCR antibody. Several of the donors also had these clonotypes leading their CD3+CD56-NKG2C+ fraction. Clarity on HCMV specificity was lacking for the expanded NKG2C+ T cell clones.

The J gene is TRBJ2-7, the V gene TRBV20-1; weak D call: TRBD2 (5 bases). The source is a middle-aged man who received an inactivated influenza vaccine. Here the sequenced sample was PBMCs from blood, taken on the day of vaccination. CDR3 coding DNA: TGCAGTCCCTCGGGTCGTAACGGGGTTTACGAGCAGTACTTC. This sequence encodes CSPSGRNGVYEQYF.